This T cell receptor beta chain was sequenced during a study of CD8+CD57+ T cells in acquired aplastic anemia (dated by TCRdb to between 2017 and 2018). Regarding the research as a whole: DNA extracted from sorted CD4+ and CD8+ cells had a mean of approximately 3.5 ug, with a range of 0.2 to 27.4 ug. General conclusions and limits of the study: No significant difference in CD8+ Simpson's diversity was found between patients and healthy controls (P=0.060). Although around 30 CD8+ CDR3 sequences were shared by patients and controls, these sequences appeared highly expressed in patients and within the immunodominant clones of patients.

As concerns this clonotype: The antigen this receptor binds is unknown. No base-level quality is on record; no much larger clone is a single base apart.

Sequences SGHTA (CDR1) and FQGNSA (CDR2) are obtained from the germline V gene. The V end loses 5 bases and the J end loses 4 bases, and a stretch of 11 bases separates them. Its CDR3 holds 13 amino acids, cysteine through phenylalanine. Just the 39-base CDR3 DNA is kept, in frame starting at base 1. In this study, sorted CD4+ and CD8+ T cells from the blood of healthy subjects and of severe aplastic anemia patients had their TCR repertoires deep-sequenced. Ficoll-Paque density gradient centrifugation was used to isolate peripheral blood mononuclear cells. CD4+ and CD8+ T cells were sorted by FACS or magnetic beads before DNA extraction. Genomic DNA served as template for TCR beta VDJ combination and CDR3 sequence profiling. An Illumina HiSeq 2000 was used for TCR repertoire sequencing. Per the source publication's procedure: TRBV/TRBJ rearrangement plots, CDR3 size and DJ length profiles, and Simpson's diversity index were used to evaluate the repertoires. Whichever DNA sequence was most abundant in the deep sequencing data was defined as the immunodominant clone. CDR3 amino acid sequences were screened for sharing across subjects and compared with published repertoires and the VDJdb database. In TCRdb, the public reads were trimmed at Q25 with fastp and aligned with MiXCR, with productive beta chains retained. Entries that share a CDR3 protein sequence are merged under the most common genes and DNA. For this entry, the V and J calls and clone size follow TCRdb and not the study's own pipeline. The sample table records hundreds of thousands of distinct CDR3 sequences; around 60% of these occur just once. 6.5% to 10% of the sample is held by the ten biggest clonotypes.

The source of this sequence is a human donor with severe aplastic anemia or a healthy control (not recorded which). The sequencing input was sorted CD4+, CD8+, or CD8+CD57+ T cells (not recorded which) from PBMCs. The chain links TRBV7-2 with TRBJ1-2; no D gene can be assigned with confidence. The CDR3 here reads CASSPSTVYGYTF. At the DNA level, the sequence is TGTGCCAGCAGCCCCTCCACCGTCTATGGCTACACCTTC.